Listed here are 7 T cell receptor beta chains from one sample, sequenced in a study of vaccination and CD4 T cells after COVID-19 (dated by TCRdb to 2021 to 2024). Library preparation was by PCR. The sample was run on an Illumina iSeq 100. TCR sequencing of DNA from cultured CD4+ T cells used the Oncomine TCR Beta short-read assay at the Johns Hopkins FTIC core. The public reads were run again by TCRdb, first through fastp at Q25 and then through MiXCR, and only productive beta chains were kept. Rows matching on CDR3 protein sequence are summarized as one entry with the most common DNA and genes. This sample comprises around 26,000 distinct CDR3 sequences, about three fifths of them detected only once. The top ten clonotypes cover 6.5% to 10% of the sample. These receptors lack a known antigen. Sample treatment or condition, as interpreted from the label and publication: roughly 10-day PBMC culture with coronavirus spike peptide pools or control peptides (ViraFEST assay).

Sequencing used CD4+ T cells from blood, cultured in vitro. The receptor source for this set is a human donor who had recovered from COVID-19.

This chain joins TRBV19 and TRBJ2-7; TRBD2 is a possible D gene (6 bases). Germline CDR1 LNHDA, CDR2 SQIVND (reference sequence). The CDR3 length is 15 residues. V was pared by 4 bases and J by 2 bases, with 15 bases between. The CDR3 DNA reads TGTGCCAGTAGTAGCACCGGGACTTTCCCCTACGAGCAGTACTTC. Translated: CASSSTGTFPYEQYF.

V gene TRBV21-1 combines with J gene TRBJ2-3; no DNA check was done on the table's D call, TRBD2. TRBV21-1 is a recognized pseudogene. CDR3 length: 17 amino acids. CDR3 coding DNA: TGTGCCAGCAGCAAAGCGCGGCCAGCGGGTATCCCCGATACGCAGTATTTT. This gives the protein CASSKARPAGIPDTQYF.

The chain links TRBV7-9 to TRBJ1-6, with D maybe TRBD1 (6 bases). CDR3 size: 16 residues. The ends were cut back, 5 bases at V and 7 bases at J, with 18 bases in the middle. Germline assignment: CDR1 SEHNR and CDR2 FQNEAQ (reference sequence). The CDR3 DNA reads TGTGCCAGCAGCCAAGGGGGTGTAACTCGGAATTCACCCCTCCACTTT. It encodes CASSQGGVTRNSPLHF.

There are a few counts of this clonotype. The chain employs TRBV20-1 and TRBJ1-2, with D possibly TRBD1 on 5 matching bases. This CDR3 is 15 amino acids long. The germline V gene has CDR1 DFQATT and CDR2 SNEGSKA (reference sequence). Trimming left V 5 bases short and J 2 bases short, with 18 bases between. CDR3 sequence (DNA): TGCAGTGCTGGGGCGGTAGGCCCGACGAACTATGGCTACACCTTC. It is translated as CSAGAVGPTNYGYTF.

The chain links TRBV28 to TRBJ1-1; 8 bases agree with TRBD1. The germline gives CDR1 MDHEN, CDR2 SYDVKM. Trimming took 5 bases from V and 6 from J; bases not matched to a gene: 11. CDR3 length: 15 residues. In nucleotides, the CDR3 is TGTGCCAGCAGTAGCCCCCCTGGACAGGGTGCTGAAGCTTTCTTT. Translation: CASSSPPGQGAEAFF.

V gene TRBV7-9 combines with J gene TRBJ2-2; no clear D gene. Per germline, CDR1 SEHNR and CDR2 FQNEAQ (reference sequence). The CDR3 length is 13 residues. V lost 1 base and J lost 7, with 7 bases in between. As DNA, the CDR3 is TGTGCCAGCAGCTTAGTTTCCCTCGGGGAGCTGTTTTTT. It specifies CASSLVSLGELFF.

Only a few counts were recorded for this clonotype. The chain carries TRBV11-2 and TRBJ2-3, with no clear D. Germline V CDR1 and CDR2: SGHAT, FQNNGV. V lost 3 bases and J 6 bases, leaving 10 bases between the germline ends. The CDR3 is 13 amino acids. The chain's CDR3 is CASSLPSGDTQYF. The CDR3 DNA follows: TGTGCCAGCAGCTTGCCCTCCGGGGATACGCAGTATTTT.